The 13 T cell receptor beta chains presented below share a single source sample, sequenced in a study of read filtering for tumor transcriptome and immune sequencing. This library used around 400 ng RNA and molecular barcoded adaptors spanning alpha/delta and beta/gamma chains. In TCRdb, the reads were re-called with MiXCR into one record per CDR3 protein. The sample consists of about 90,000 distinct CDR3 sequences, around an eighth of them appearing once. Sequencing was carried out using a population of CD138-negative cells sorted from bone marrow. These receptors originate from a donor aged 40 or over with multiple myeloma.

This clonotype has ten or more counts. The chain is built from TRBV20-1 and TRBJ2-1; 11 nucleotides match TRBD2. With V trimmed by 0 bases and J by 6 bases, 4 bases remained unmatched. Germline V gene lookup returns CDR1 DFQATT and CDR2 SNEGSKA (reference sequence). CDR3 length: 15 residues. DNA of the CDR3: TGCAGTGCTAGAGAAGCGACTAGCGGGATCAATGAGCAGTTCTTC. This encodes CSAREATSGINEQFF.

The chain recombines TRBV7-2 with TRBJ2-7; perhaps TRBD1 as D (6 bases). Per germline, CDR1 SGHTA and CDR2 FQGNSA. Trimming left V 1 base short and J 0 bases short, with 7 bases between. This CDR3 is built from 14 residues. The CDR3 here is CASSLEGVSYEQYF. In nucleotides, the CDR3 is TGTGCCAGCAGCTTAGAGGGGGTCTCCTACGAGCAGTACTTC.

The table lists this clonotype with a few counts. The chain combines TRBV6-5 with TRBJ1-3, with a possible D match to TRBD1 (6 bases). This CDR3 is 12 amino acids long. The ends were cut back, 7 bases at V and 6 bases at J, with 10 bases in the middle. The V gene's germline CDR1 is MNHEY and CDR2 SVGAGI. CDR3 amino acids: CASTGATNTIYF. The CDR3, as DNA: TGTGCCAGCACAGGGGCCACAAACACCATATATTTT.

This clonotype came up a few times. Given a much more abundant clone one base away, this may be a read error. J is TRBJ2-5 and V is TRBV7-9, with D hard to call. The germline V gene has CDR1 SEHNR and CDR2 FQNEAQ (reference sequence). The CDR3 consists of 16 residues. The V end lost 3 bases, the J end lost 5 bases, and 19 bases lay between the germline ends. The CDR3 DNA follows: TGTGCCAGCAGCTTTATGGACGGTTGGAAGATGGAGACCCAGTACTTC. It translates to CASSFMDGWKMETQYF.

This clonotype was counted many times. The chain joins TRBV6-2 or TRBV6-3 to TRBJ1-1, with 8 bases that match TRBD1. Germline assignment: CDR1 MNHEY and CDR2 SVGEGT. This CDR3 region has 14 residues. Trimming removed 7 bases from V and 4 bases from J; junction bases left unmatched: 8. The CDR3 region has the DNA TGTGCCAGCAATTCACAGGGGGTAGGCACTGAAGCTTTCTTT. It yields the protein CASNSQGVGTEAFF.

In the case of this clonotype: Just one base apart from a much larger clone, this may be a read error. J is TRBJ2-3 and V is TRBV20-1, with 7 bases lining up with TRBD1. The DNA end is more similar to TRBJ1-5, so the J call may be wrong. The CDR3 is 14 amino acids. Germline V gives CDR1 DFQATT, CDR2 SNEGSKA (reference sequence). CDR3 DNA sequence: TGCAGTGCCGGACAGGATACTAGCACAGATACGCAGCATTTT. Amino acids: CSAGQDTSTDTQHF.

This clonotype occurred many times. V and J are TRBV12-3 or TRBV12-4 and TRBJ1-1, with a tentative D call TRBD1 (5 bases). V was cut by 0 bases and J by 3 bases, with 17 bases left in between. The CDR3 has 17 residues. CDR3 coding DNA: TGTGCCAGCAGTTTAGCGCCCGGGGGGGGGTTGGACACTGAAGCTTTCTTT. The encoded protein is CASSLAPGGGLDTEAFF.

This sequence joins TRBV4-2 and TRBJ2-2; unclear D gene. Trimming shortened V by 3 bases and J by 4 bases, and 9 bases separated the two germline ends. This CDR3 comprises 14 residues. Looked up from germline, CDR1 is LGHNA and CDR2 is YNFKEQ. This chain's CDR3 is CASSHARSTGELFF. CDR3 in DNA: TGTGCCAGCAGCCACGCCCGTAGCACCGGGGAGCTGTTTTTT.

This clonotype was seen ten or more times. The genes are TRBV3-1 and TRBJ1-5; D remains ambiguous. Per the germline V gene, CDR1 is LGHDT and CDR2 is YNNKEL (reference sequence). The CDR3 runs to 14 residues. Trimming left V 4 bases short and J 1 base short, with 8 bases between. The CDR3 nucleotides are TGTGCCAGCAGCCTAGGACGGAGCAATCAGCCCCAGCATTTT. Its translation: CASSLGRSNQPQHF.

This clonotype occurred many times. The chain couples TRBV2 to TRBJ2-1, with 12 bases that match TRBD2. Unmatched junction bases numbered 5, after V lost 6 bases and J lost 5 bases. There are 15 residues in the CDR3. Germline values: CDR1 SNHLY, CDR2 FYNNEI. The CDR3, as DNA: TGTGCCAGCAGGCCACTAGCGGGAGGTAACAATGAGCAGTTCTTC. Translation: CASRPLAGGNNEQFF.

This clonotype was detected many times. One base away lies a much larger clone, so this may be a sequencing read error. The chain carries TRBV29-1 and TRBJ2-1; D is perhaps TRBD2 (6 bases). Germline V gene sequence: CDR1 SQVTM, CDR2 ANQGSEA. There are 14 residues in the CDR3. DNA of the CDR3: TGCAGCGCCTCTAGCGCGAGCTCCTACAATGGGCAGTTCTTC. Its translation: CSASSASSYNGQFF.

Many counts were recorded for this clonotype. V and J are TRBV28 and TRBJ1-5; 7 bases are shared with TRBD1. Trimming took 6 bases from V and 5 from J; bases not matched to a gene: 13. Germline CDR1 and CDR2: MDHEN and SYDVKM. The CDR3 loop spans 16 amino acids. The CDR3 region has the DNA TGTGCCAGCAGCTCAACCGGGACAGCCACTGATCAGCCCCAGCATTTT. Its protein product is CASSSTGTATDQPQHF.

In this sample, this clonotype turned up a few times. The CDR3 nucleotides read TGTGCCAGCAGCTCTGGGGATTTTCGACCGGGGAATGAGCAGTTCTTC. Translated, it gives CASSSGDFRPGNEQFF. The chain joins TRBV11-3 to TRBJ2-1, with a weak D call TRBD2 (5 bases). From germline, CDR1 is SGHNT and CDR2 YENEEA. V lost 4 bases and J lost 7, with 20 bases in between. The CDR3 spans 16 residues.